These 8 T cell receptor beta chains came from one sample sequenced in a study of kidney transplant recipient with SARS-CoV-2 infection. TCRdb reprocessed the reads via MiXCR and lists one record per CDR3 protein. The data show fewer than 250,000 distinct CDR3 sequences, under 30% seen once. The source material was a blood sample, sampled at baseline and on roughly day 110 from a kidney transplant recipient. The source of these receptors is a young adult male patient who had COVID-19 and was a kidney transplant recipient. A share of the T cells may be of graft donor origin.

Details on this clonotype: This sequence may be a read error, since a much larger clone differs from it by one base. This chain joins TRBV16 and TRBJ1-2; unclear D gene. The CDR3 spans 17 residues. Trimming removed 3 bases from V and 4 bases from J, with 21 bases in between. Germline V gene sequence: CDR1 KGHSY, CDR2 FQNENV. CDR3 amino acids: CASSHFSVVRKAYGYTF. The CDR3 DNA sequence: TGTGCCAGCAGCCATTTTTCGGTCGTTAGAAAGGCCTATGGCTACACCTTC.

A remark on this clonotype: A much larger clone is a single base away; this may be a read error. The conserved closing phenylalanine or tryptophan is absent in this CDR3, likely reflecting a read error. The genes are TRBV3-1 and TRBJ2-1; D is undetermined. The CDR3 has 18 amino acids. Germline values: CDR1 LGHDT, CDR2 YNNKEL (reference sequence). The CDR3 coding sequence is TGTGGCCAGCAGCCAACCGAGTCCCATTTCCATTCCGACAATGAGCAGTTCGTC. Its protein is CGQQPTESHFHSDNEQFV.

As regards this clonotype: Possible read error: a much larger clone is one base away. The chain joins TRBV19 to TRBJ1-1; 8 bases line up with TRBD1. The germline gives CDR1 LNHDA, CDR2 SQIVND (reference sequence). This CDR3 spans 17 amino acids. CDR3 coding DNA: TGTGCCAGTAGTATTCCTATCCGCAGACAGGGGAGCACTGAAACTTTCTTT. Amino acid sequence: CASSIPIRRQGSTETFF.

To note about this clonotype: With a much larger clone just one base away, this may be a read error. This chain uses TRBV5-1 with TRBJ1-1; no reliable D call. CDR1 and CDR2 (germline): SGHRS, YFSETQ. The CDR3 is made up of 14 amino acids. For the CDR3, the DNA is TGCGCCGGCAGCTTGGATGGGGTTGGTACTGAAGCTTTCTTT. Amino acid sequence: CAGSLDGVGTEAFF. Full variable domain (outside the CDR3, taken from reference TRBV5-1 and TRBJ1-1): KAGVTQTPRYLIKTRGQQVTLSCSPISGHRSVSWYQQTPGQGLQFLFEYFSETQRNKGNFPGRFSGRQFSNSRSEMNVSTLELGDSALYLCAGSLDGVGTEAFFGQGTRLTVV.

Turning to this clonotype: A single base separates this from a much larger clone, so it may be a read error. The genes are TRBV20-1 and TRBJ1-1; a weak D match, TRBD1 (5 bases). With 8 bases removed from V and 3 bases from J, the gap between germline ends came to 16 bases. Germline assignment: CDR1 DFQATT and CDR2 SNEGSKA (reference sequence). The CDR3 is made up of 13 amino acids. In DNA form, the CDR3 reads TGCAGTACTGGAGGGGCCACCTACACTGAAGCTTTCTTT. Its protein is CSTGGATYTEAFF.

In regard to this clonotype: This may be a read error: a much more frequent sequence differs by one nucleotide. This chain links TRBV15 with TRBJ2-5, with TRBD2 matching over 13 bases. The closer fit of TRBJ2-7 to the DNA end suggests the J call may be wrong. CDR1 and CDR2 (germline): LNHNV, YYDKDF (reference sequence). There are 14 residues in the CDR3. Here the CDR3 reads CATSRGTSGGEQYF. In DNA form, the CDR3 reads TGTGCCACCAGCAGAGGGACTAGCGGGGGCGAGCAGTACTTC.

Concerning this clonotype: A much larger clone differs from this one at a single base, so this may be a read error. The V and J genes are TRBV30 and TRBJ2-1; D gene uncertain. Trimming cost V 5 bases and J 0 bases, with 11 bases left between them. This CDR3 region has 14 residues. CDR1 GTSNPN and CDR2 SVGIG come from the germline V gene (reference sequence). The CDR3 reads CAWGSPLSYNEQFF. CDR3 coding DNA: TGTGCCTGGGGTTCCCCCCTCTCCTACAATGAGCAGTTCTTC.

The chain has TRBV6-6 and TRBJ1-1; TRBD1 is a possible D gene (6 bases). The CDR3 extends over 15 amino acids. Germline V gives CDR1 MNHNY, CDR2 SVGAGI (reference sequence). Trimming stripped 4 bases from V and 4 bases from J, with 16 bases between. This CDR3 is CASSSSGQTTTEAFF. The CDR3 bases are TGTGCCAGCAGTTCAAGCGGACAGACGACCACTGAAGCTTTCTTT.